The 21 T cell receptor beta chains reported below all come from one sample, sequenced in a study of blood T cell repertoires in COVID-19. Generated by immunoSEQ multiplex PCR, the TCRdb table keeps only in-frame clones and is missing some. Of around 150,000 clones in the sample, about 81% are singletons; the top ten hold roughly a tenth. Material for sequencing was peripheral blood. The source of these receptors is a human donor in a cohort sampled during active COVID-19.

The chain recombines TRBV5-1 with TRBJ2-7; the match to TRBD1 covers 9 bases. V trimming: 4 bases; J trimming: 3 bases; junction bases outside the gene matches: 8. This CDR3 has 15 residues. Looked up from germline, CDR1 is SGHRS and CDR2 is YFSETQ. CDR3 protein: CASSPEGTGFYEQYF. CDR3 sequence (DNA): TGCGCCAGCAGCCCGGAGGGGACAGGGTTCTACGAGCAGTACTTC.

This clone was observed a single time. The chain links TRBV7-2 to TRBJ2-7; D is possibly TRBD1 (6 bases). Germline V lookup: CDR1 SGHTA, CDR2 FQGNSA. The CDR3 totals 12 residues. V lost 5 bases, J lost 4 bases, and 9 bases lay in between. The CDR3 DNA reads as TGTGCCAGCAGCCAGGACAGATACGAGCAGTACTTC. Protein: CASSQDRYEQYF.

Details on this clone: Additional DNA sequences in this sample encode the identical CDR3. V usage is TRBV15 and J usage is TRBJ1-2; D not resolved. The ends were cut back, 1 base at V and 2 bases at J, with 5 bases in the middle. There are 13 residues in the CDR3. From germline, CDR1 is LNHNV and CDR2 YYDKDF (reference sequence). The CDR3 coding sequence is TGTGCCACCAGCAGAGCAGGAAACTATGGCTACACCTTC. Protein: CATSRAGNYGYTF.

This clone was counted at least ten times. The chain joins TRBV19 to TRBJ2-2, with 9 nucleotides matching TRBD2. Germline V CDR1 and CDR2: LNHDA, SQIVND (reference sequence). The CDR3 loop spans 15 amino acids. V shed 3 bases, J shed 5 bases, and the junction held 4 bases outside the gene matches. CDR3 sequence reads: CASSIPGLATGELFF. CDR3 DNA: TGTGCCAGTAGTATCCCGGGACTAGCAACCGGGGAGCTGTTTTTT. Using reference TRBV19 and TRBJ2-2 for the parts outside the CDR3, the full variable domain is DGGITQSPKYLFRKEGQNVTLSCEQNLNHDAMYWYRQDPGQGLRLIYYSQIVNDFQKGDIAEGYSVSREKKESFPLTVTSAQKNPTAFYLCASSIPGLATGELFFGEGSRLTVL.

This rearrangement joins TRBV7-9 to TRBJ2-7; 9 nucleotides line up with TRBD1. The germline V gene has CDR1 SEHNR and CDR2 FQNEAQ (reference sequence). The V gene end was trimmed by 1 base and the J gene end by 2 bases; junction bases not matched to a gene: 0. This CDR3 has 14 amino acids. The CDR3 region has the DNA TGTGCCAGCAGCTTAGACAGGGGGCCCTACGAGCAGTACTTC. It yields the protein CASSLDRGPYEQYF.

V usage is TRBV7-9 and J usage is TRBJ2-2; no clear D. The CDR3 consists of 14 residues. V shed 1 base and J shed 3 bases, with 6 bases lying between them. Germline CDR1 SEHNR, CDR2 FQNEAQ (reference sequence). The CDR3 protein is CASSLVEYTGELFF. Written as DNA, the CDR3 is TGTGCCAGCAGCTTAGTCGAGTACACCGGGGAGCTGTTTTTT.

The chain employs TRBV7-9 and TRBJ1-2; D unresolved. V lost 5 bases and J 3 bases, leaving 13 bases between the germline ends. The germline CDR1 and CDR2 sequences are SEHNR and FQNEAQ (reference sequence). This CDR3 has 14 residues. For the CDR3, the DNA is TGTGCCAGCAGCCCCCCCGCAGGCTACTATGGCTACACCTTC. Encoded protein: CASSPPAGYYGYTF.

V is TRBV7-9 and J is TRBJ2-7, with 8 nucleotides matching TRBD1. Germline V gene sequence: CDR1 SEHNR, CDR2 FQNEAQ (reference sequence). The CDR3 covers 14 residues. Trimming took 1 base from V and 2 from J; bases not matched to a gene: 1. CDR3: CASSLEQGAYEQYF. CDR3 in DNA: TGTGCCAGCAGCTTAGAACAGGGGGCCTACGAGCAGTACTTC.

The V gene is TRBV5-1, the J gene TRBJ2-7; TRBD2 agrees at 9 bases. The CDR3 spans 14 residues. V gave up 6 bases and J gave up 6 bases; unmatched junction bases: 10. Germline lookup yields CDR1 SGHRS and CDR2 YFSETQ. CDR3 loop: CASTDSGSGGEQYF. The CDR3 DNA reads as TGCGCCAGCACCGATAGCGGGAGTGGAGGCGAGCAGTACTTC.

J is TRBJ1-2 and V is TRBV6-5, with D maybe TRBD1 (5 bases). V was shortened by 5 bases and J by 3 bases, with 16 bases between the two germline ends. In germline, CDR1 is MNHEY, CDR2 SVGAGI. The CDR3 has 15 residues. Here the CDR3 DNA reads TGTGCCAGCAGTATAACAGGAGTACGAGACTATGGCTACACCTTC. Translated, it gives CASSITGVRDYGYTF.

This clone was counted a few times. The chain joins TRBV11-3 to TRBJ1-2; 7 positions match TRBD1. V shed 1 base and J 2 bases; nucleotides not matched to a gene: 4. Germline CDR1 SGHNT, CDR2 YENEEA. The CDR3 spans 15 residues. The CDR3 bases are TGTGCCAGCAGCTTAGCCCAGACAGGGAACTATGGCTACACCTTC. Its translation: CASSLAQTGNYGYTF.

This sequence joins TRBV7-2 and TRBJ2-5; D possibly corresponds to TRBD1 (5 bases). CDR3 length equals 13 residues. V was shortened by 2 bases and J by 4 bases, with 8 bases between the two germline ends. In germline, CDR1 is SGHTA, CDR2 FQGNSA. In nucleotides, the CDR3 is TGTGCCAGCAGCTTAAGAGACAGAGAGACCCAGTACTTC. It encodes CASSLRDRETQYF.

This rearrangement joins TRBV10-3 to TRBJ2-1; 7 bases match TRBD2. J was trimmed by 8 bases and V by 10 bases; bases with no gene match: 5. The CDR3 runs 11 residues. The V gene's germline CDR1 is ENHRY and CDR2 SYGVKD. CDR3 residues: CATYSGDEQFF. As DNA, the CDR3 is TGTGCCACCTACAGCGGGGATGAGCAGTTCTTC.

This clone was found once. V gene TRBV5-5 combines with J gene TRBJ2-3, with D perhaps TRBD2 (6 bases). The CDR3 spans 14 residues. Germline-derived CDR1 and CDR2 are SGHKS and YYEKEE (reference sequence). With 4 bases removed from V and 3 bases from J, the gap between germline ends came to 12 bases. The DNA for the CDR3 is TGTGCCAGCAGCGCCGGGACTCCGACAGATACGCAGTATTTT. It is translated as CASSAGTPTDTQYF.

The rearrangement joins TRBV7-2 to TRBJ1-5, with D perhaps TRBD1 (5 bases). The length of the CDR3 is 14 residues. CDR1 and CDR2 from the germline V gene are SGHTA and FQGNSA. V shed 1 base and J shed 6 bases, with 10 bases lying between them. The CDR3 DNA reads TGTGCCAGCAGCTTAGGTGGGGCCCGTCAGCCCCAGCATTTT. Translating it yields CASSLGGARQPQHF.

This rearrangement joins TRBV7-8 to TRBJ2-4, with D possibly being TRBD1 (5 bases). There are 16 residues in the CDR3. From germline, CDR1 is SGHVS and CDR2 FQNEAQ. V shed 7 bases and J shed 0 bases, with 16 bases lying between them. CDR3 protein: CASTKKGALAKNIQYF. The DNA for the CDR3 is TGTGCCAGCACCAAGAAAGGGGCTCTAGCCAAAAACATTCAGTACTTC.

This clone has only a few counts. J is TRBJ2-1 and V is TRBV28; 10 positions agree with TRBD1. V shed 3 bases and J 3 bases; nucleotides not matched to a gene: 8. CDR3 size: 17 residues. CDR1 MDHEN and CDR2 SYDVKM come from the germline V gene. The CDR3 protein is CASSLPFWTGGYNEQFF. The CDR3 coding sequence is TGTGCCAGCAGTTTGCCCTTTTGGACAGGGGGCTACAATGAGCAGTTCTTC. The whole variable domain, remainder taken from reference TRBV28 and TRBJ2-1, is DVKVTQSSRYLVKRTGEKVFLECVQDMDHENMFWYRQDPGLGLRLIYFSYDVKMKEKGDIPEGYSVSREKKERFSLILESASTNQTSMYLCASSLPFWTGGYNEQFFGPGTRLTVL.

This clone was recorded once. CDR3 region: CASSPPGLAGGTDTQYF. In DNA form, the CDR3 reads TGTGCCAGCAGCCCGCCGGGACTAGCGGGTGGCACAGATACGCAGTATTTT. The rearrangement uses TRBV7-3 and TRBJ2-3, with 12 bases that match TRBD2. After removal of 5 bases from V and 1 base from J, the junction contained 7 bases not matched to a gene. Germline CDR1 is SGHTA and CDR2 is FQGTGA. This CDR3 region has 17 residues.

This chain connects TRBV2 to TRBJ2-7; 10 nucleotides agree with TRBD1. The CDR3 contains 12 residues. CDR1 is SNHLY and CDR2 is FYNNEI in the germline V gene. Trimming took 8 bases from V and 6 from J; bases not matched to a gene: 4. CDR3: CASGDRGREQYF. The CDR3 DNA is TGTGCCAGCGGGGACAGGGGCCGCGAGCAGTACTTC.

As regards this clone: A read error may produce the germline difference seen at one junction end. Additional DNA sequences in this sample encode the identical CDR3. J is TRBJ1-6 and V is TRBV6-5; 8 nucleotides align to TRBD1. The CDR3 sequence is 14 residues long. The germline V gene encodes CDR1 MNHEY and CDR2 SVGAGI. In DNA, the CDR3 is TGCGCCAGCAGGACGACAGGGGAGAATTCACCCCTCCACTTT. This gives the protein CASRTTGENSPLHF.

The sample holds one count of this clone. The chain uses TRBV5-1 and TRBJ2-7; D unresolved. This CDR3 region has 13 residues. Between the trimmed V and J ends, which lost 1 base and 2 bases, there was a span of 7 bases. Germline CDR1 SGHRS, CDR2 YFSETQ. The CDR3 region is CASSLPGTYEQYF. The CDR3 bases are TGCGCCAGCAGCTTGCCAGGAACCTACGAGCAGTACTTC. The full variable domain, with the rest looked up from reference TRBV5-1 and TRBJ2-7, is KAGVTQTPRYLIKTRGQQVTLSCSPISGHRSVSWYQQTPGQGLQFLFEYFSETQRNKGNFPGRFSGRQFSNSRSEMNVSTLELGDSALYLCASSLPGTYEQYFGPGTRLTVT.